This T cell receptor (beta chain) was captured in a study of response to subunit inactivated influenza vaccine. In its sample, this clonotype was seen many times. Its antigen remains unidentified. With V trimmed by 5 bases and J by 0 bases, 3 bases remained unmatched. Germline V CDR1 and CDR2: SGHTA, FQGNSA. This CDR3 spans 14 amino acids. Broader study findings: Authors suggested that a seasonal influenza vaccination recruits few new T cells each time.

TCRdb reanalysed the RT-PCR reads using MiXCR and keeps one entry per CDR3 protein. The sample has 200,000 to 300,000 distinct CDR3 sequences; less than 15% are singletons. This chain uses TRBV7-2 with TRBJ1-2; TRBD1 aligns across 7 bases. The specimen comprised non-naive T cells sorted from PBMCs, sampled roughly 15 days before vaccination. The TCR was taken from a man between 45 and 60 years old who received an inactivated influenza vaccine. In DNA form, the CDR3 reads TGTGCCAGCAGCCAGGGACAGACTAACTATGGCTACACCTTC. Protein sequence: CASSQGQTNYGYTF.